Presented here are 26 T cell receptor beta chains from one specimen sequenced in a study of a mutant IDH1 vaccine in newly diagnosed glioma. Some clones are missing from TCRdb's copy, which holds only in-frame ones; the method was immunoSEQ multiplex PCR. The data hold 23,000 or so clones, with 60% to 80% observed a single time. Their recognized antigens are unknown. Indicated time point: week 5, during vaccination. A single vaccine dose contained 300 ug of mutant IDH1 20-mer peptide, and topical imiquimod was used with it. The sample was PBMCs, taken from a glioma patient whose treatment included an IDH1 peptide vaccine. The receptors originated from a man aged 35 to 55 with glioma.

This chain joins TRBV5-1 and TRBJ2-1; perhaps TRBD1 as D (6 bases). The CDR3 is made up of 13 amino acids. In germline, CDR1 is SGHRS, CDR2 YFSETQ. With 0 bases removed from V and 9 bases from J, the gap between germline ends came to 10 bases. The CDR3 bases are TGCGCCAGCAGCTTGGCGGACAGTTCTGAGCAGTTCTTC. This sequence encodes CASSLADSSEQFF.

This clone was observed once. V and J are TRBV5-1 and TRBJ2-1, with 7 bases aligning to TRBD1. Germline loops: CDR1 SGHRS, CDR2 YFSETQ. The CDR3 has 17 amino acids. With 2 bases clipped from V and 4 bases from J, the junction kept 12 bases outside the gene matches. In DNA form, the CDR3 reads TGCGCCAGCAGCTTACGAGCCCCCGAGACAGGGTACAATGAGCAGTTCTTC. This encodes CASSLRAPETGYNEQFF.

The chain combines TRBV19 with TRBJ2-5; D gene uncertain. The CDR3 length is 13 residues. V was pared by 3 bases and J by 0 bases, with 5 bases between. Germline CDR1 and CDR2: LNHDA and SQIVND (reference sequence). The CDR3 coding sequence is TGTGCCAGTAGTATCAATTACCAAGAGACCCAGTACTTC. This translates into CASSINYQETQYF. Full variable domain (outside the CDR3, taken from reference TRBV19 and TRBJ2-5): DGGITQSPKYLFRKEGQNVTLSCEQNLNHDAMYWYRQDPGQGLRLIYYSQIVNDFQKGDIAEGYSVSREKKESFPLTVTSAQKNPTAFYLCASSINYQETQYFGPGTRLLVL.

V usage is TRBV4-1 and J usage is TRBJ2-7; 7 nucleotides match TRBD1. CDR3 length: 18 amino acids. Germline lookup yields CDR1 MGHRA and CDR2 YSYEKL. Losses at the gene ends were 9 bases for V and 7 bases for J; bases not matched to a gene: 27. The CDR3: CASGAGQAGGGPTSEQYF. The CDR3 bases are TGCGCCAGTGGCGCCGGACAGGCCGGCGGAGGCCCTACTTCAGAGCAGTACTTC.

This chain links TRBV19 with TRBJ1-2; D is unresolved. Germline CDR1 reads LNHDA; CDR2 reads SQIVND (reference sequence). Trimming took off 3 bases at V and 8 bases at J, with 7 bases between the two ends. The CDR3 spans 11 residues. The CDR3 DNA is TGTGCCAGTAGTATGAGGGAAGGCTACACCTTC. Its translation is CASSMREGYTF.

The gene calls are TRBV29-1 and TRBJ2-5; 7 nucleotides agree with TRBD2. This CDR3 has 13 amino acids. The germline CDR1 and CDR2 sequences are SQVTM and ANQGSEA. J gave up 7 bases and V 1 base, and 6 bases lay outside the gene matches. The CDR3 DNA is TGCAGCGTTGAAGTTGCGGGAGTGGTGACCCAGTACTTC. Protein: CSVEVAGVVTQYF.

The CDR3 DNA reads as TGCGCCAGCAGCCTTTCCGCCCGGATAGTAGAGACCCAGTACTTC. Encoded protein: CASSLSARIVETQYF. The rearrangement joins TRBV4-1 to TRBJ2-5; D gene unclear. Trimming removed 4 bases at V and 4 bases at J, with 16 bases between. Germline V gene lookup returns CDR1 MGHRA and CDR2 YSYEKL. The CDR3 consists of 15 residues.

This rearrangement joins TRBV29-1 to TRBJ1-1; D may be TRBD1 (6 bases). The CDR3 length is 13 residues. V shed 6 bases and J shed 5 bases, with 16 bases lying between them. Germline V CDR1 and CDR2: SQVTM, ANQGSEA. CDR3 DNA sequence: TGCAGCGTACAGGGAGTGGGTAGGACTGAAGCTTTCTTT. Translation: CSVQGVGRTEAFF. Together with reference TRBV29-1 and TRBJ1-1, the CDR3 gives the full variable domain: SAVISQKPSRDICQRGTSLTIQCQVDSQVTMMFWYRQQPGQSLTLIATANQGSEATYESGFVIDKFPISRPNLTFSTLTVSNMSPEDSSIYLCSVQGVGRTEAFFGQGTRLTVV.

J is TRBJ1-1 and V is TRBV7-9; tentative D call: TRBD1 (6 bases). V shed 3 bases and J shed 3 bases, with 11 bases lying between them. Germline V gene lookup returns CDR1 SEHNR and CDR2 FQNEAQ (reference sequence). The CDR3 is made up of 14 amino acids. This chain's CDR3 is CASSLGQGHTEAFF. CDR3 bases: TGTGCCAGCAGCTTGGGTCAGGGGCACACTGAAGCTTTCTTT. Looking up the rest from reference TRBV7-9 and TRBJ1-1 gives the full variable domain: DTGVSQNPRHKITKRGQNVTFRCDPISEHNRLYWYRQTLGQGPEFLTYFQNEAQLEKSRLLSDRFSAERPKGSFSTLEIQRTEQGDSAMYLCASSLGQGHTEAFFGQGTRLTVV.

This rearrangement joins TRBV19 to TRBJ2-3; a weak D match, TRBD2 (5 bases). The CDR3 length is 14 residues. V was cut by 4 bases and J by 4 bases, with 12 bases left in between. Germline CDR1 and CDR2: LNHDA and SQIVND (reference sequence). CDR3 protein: CASSTGWSADTQYF. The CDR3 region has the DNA TGTGCCAGTAGTACGGGATGGAGTGCAGATACGCAGTATTTT.

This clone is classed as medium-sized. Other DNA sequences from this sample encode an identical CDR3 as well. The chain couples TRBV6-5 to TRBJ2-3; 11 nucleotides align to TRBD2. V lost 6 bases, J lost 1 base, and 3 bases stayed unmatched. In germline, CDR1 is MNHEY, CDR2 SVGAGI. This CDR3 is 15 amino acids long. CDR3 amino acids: CASRSGLAGTDTQYF. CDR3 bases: TGTGCCAGCAGATCGGGACTAGCGGGCACAGATACGCAGTATTTT.

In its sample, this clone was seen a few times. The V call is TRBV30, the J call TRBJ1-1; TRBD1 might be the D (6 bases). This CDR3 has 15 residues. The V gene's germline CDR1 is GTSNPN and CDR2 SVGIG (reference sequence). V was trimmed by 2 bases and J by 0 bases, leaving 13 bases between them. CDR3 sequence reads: CAWSTKGGMNTEAFF. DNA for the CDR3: TGTGCCTGGAGTACCAAGGGGGGGATGAACACTGAAGCTTTCTTT.

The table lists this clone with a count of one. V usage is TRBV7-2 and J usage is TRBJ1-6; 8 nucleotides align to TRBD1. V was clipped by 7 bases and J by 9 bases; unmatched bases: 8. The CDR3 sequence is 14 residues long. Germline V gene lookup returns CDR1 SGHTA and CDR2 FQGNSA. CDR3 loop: CASILGQAGSPLHF. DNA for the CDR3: TGTGCCAGCATCCTGGGACAGGCGGGTTCACCCCTCCACTTT.

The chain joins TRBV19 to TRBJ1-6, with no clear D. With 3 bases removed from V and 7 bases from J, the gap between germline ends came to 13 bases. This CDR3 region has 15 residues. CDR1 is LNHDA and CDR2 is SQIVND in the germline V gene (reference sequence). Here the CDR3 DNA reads TGTGCCAGTAGTATCCGCGGGCGACCGAATTCACCCCTCCACTTT. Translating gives CASSIRGRPNSPLHF.

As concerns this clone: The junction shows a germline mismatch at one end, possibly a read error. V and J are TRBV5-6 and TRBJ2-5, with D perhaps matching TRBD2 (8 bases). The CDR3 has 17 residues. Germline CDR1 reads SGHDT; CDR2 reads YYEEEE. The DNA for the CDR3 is TGTGCCCGCAGCTTGGCCAGGGGGGGCGGGGGGCAAGAGACCCAGTACTTC. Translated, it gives CARSLARGGGGQETQYF.

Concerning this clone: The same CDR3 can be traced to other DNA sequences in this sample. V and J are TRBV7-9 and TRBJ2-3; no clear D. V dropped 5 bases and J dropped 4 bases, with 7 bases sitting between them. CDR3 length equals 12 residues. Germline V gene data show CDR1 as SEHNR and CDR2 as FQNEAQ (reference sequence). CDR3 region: CASSPLSDTQYF. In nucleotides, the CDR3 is TGTGCCAGCAGCCCCCTTTCAGATACGCAGTATTTT.

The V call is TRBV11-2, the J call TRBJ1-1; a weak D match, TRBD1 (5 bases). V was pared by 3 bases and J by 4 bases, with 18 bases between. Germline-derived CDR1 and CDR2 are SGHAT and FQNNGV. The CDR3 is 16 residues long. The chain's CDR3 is CASSLSSGTTFTEAFF. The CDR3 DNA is TGTGCCAGCAGCTTGAGTTCAGGGACCACCTTCACTGAAGCTTTCTTT.

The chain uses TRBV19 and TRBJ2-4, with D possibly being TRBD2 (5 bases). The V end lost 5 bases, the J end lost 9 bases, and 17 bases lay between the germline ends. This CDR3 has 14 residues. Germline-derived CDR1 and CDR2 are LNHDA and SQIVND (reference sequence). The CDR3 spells CASSRGKTWSIQYF. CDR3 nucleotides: TGTGCCAGTAGTCGGGGTAAAACTTGGAGCATTCAGTACTTC.

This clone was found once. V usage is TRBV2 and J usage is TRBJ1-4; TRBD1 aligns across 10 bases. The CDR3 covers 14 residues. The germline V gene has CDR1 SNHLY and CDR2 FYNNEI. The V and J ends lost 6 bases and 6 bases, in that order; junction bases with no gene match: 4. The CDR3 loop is CASRRQGAHEKLFF. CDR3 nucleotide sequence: TGTGCCAGCAGACGACAGGGGGCTCATGAAAAACTGTTTTTT.

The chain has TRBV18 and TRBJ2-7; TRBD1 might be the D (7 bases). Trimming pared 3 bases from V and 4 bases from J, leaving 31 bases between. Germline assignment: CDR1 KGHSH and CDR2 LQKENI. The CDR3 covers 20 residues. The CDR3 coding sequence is TGTGCCAGCTCACCCATGGTAGGGCTCGACAGGGACTTTCGACTGTACGAGCAGTACTTC. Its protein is CASSPMVGLDRDFRLYEQYF.

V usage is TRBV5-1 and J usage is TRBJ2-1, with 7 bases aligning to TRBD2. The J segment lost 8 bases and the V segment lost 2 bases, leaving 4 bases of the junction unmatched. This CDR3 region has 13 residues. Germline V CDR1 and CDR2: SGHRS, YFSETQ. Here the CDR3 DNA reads TGCGCCAGCAGCTTCGGTCTAGCGGATGAGCAGTTCTTC. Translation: CASSFGLADEQFF. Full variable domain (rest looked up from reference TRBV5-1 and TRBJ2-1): KAGVTQTPRYLIKTRGQQVTLSCSPISGHRSVSWYQQTPGQGLQFLFEYFSETQRNKGNFPGRFSGRQFSNSRSEMNVSTLELGDSALYLCASSFGLADEQFFGPGTRLTVL.

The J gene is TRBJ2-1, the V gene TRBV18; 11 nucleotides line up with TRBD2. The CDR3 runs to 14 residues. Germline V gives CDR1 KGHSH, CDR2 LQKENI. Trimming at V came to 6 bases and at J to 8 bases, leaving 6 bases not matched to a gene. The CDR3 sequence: CASSTSGASDEQFF. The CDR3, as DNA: TGTGCCAGCTCGACTAGCGGGGCTTCGGATGAGCAGTTCTTC.

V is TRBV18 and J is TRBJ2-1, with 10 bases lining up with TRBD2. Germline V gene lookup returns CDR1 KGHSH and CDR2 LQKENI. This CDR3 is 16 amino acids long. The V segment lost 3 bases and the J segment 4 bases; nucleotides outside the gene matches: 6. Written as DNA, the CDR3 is TGTGCCAGCTCACCCGTAGCGGGAGGCCATTACAATGAGCAGTTCTTC. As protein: CASSPVAGGHYNEQFF. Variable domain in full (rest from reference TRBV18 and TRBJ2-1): NAGVMQNPRHLVRRRGQEARLRCSPMKGHSHVYWYRQLPEEGLKFMVYLQKENIIDESGMPKERFSAEFPKEGPSILRIQQVVRGDSAAYFCASSPVAGGHYNEQFFGPGTRLTVL.

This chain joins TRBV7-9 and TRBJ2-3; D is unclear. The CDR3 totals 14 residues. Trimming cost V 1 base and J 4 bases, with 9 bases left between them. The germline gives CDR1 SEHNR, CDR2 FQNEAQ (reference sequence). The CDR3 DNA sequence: TGTGCCAGCAGCTTAGGAACTGGCCCAGATACGCAGTATTTT. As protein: CASSLGTGPDTQYF.

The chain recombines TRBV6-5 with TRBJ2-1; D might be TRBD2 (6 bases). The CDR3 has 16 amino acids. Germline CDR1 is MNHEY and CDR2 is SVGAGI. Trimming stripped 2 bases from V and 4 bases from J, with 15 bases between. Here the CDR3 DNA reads TGTGCCAGCAGTTACGACCCGCTAGCGAGTTACAATGAGCAGTTCTTC. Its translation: CASSYDPLASYNEQFF.

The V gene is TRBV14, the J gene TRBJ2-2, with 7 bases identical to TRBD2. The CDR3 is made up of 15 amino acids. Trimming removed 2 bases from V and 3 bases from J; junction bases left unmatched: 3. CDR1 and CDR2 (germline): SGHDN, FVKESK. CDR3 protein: CASSQRREYTGELFF. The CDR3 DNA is TGTGCCAGCAGCCAACGGCGGGAGTACACCGGGGAGCTGTTTTTT.